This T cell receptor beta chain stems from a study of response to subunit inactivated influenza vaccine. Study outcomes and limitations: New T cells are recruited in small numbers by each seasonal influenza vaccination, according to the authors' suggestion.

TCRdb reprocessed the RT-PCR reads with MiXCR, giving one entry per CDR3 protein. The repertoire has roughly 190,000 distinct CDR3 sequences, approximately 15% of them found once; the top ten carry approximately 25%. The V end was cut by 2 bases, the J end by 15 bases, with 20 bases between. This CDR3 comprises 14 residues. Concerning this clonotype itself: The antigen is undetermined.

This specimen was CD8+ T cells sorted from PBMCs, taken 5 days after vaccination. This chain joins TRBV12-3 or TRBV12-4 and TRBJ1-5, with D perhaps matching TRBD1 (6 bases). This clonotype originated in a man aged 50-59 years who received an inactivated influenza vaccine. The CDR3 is CASSLLGQLNLPHF. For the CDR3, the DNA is TGTGCCAGCAGTTTATTAGGACAGCTAAACCTCCCGCATTTT.